The rows below give T cell receptor beta chains drawn from one sample of a study of blood T cell repertoires in COVID-19. Produced via immunoSEQ multiplex PCR; TCRdb's table is partial and in-frame only. In the table there are roughly 290,000 clones, roughly 85% of which are singletons. The specimen sequenced was PBMCs or T cells enriched from blood (not recorded which). The source is a man aged 30-40 years who had recovered from COVID-19. The CDR3 runs from the conserved cysteine through the conserved F or W. The order of the fields is V gene, J gene, CDR3 protein.

>TRBV10-2|TRBJ1-2
CASSEGQPYGYTF
>TRBV5-5|TRBJ1-1
CASRLTGNAEAFF
>TRBV7-2|TRBJ2-3
CASSTYTDTQYF
>TRBV18|TRBJ1-3
CASSPTFPRDRAGNTIYF
>TRBV5-1|TRBJ2-5
CASSLYGGRETQYF
>TRBV13|TRBJ2-3
CASSHLAGEGTDTQYF
>TRBV2|TRBJ1-2
CASSEGSGGGGYTF
>TRBV5-1|TRBJ1-1
CASSLELGRTEAFF
>TRBV11-2|TRBJ2-3
CASSSYRGKHTDTQYF
>TRBV6-6|TRBJ2-3
CATYEVRGTDTQYF
>TRBV23-1|TRBJ1-4
CASSQSRLRNEKLFF
>TRBV2|TRBJ2-1
CASSEVQYNEQFF
>TRBV30|TRBJ2-1
CACSSSYNEQFF
>TRBV7-2|TRBJ2-3
CASSRTASGGRTDTQYF
>TRBV12-3/TRBV12-4|TRBJ2-7
CASSFSANEQYF
>TRBV7-2|TRBJ1-6
CASSTGQGNSPLHF
>TRBV7-9|TRBJ1-2
CASSLGSDYGYTF
>TRBV5-4|TRBJ1-2
CASSWGGEIHGYTF
>TRBV25-1|TRBJ2-5
CASREDRAGETQYF
>TRBV4-3|TRBJ2-4
CASSQESGLAAFVQYF
>TRBV5-1|TRBJ1-4
CASSRGNNEKLFF
>TRBV15|TRBJ1-5
CATSRSRWGDQPQHF
>TRBV4-3|TRBJ2-7
CASSHYSGGAYEQYF
>TRBV2|TRBJ2-5
CASSGRDRDQETQYF
>TRBV9|TRBJ1-3
CASSGSSGNTIYF
>TRBV5-1|TRBJ2-1
CASRLSGGAGEQFF
>TRBV7-8|TRBJ2-1
CASSLLAGANEQFF
>TRBV18|TRBJ2-7
CASSPAGSYEQYF
>TRBV6-5|TRBJ1-1
CASRGGGAVEAFF
>TRBV7-9|TRBJ2-7
CASSPGVLLTGEQYF
>TRBV5-1|TRBJ1-3
CASSLITASGNTIYF
>TRBV30|TRBJ1-6
CAWSVRERSPLHF
>TRBV2|TRBJ2-1
CASKPRSSSYNEQFF
>TRBV9|TRBJ1-6
CASSGDRGSPLHF
>TRBV6-5|TRBJ2-7
CASRTDRPPYEQYF
>TRBV15|TRBJ2-3
CATSRERGANTQYF
>TRBV3-1/TRBV3-2|TRBJ1-2
CASSHGQGTSYGYTF
>TRBV19|TRBJ2-5
CASSIGAAETQYF
>TRBV5-5|TRBJ2-5
CASSTDRAETQYF
>TRBV14|TRBJ1-2
CASSESHDRGDGYTF
>TRBV19|TRBJ1-5
CASSILDTNQPQHF
>TRBV3-1/TRBV3-2|TRBJ1-1
CASSQEGMSGDTEAFF
>TRBV7-9|TRBJ2-1
CASSFPRDRDRHEQFF
>TRBV27|TRBJ1-1
CASSLFGEREAFF
>TRBV9|TRBJ2-3
CASSVDWARTDTQYF
>TRBV27|TRBJ1-2
CASSSRGTYGYTF
>TRBV19|TRBJ1-1
CASSIDLRGNTEAFF
>TRBV3-1/TRBV3-2|TRBJ1-2
CASSQDHRSYGYTF
>TRBV2|TRBJ2-4
CASRVQINIQYF
>TRBV5-1|TRBJ1-4
CASSLRQGVGTNEKLFF
>TRBV5-4|TRBJ2-7
CASSSPTVNYEQYF
>TRBV9|TRBJ1-2
CASSVGIDYGYTF
>TRBV6-4|TRBJ2-3
CASSDEGLSTDTQYF
>TRBV6-4|TRBJ2-2
CASSDKGTGELFF
>TRBV4-1|TRBJ1-1
CASSQTHSSWNTEAFF
>TRBV12-3/TRBV12-4|TRBJ1-4
CASSLGREKLFF
>TRBV30|TRBJ1-5
CAWAPGGGNQPQHF
>TRBV4-1|TRBJ2-5
CASSHARQGAYQETQYF
>TRBV13|TRBJ2-5
CASSPGLAWETQYF
>TRBV7-2|TRBJ2-7
CASSLVFTGSEQYF